These T cell receptor beta chains were read from a single sample in a study of cytomegalovirus exposure and HLA in healthy donors. Here immunoSEQ multiplex PCR was the method, and the copy in TCRdb shows in-frame clones only, minus some. The repertoire holds about 160,000 clones, with almost 80% as singletons. Material for sequencing was PBMCs. These receptor sequences come from a woman aged 50 to 60 in good health and CMV-seropositive. Both conserved end residues are part of each CDR3.

v_call cdr3_aa
TRBV14 CASSQVGTPRDTQYF
TRBV7-6 CASSRGYNEQFF
TRBV2 CASTRGASYGELFF
TRBV4-2 CASSQGSAGAYEQYF
TRBV4-1 CASSQEGGYGYTF
TRBV27 CASSKKPGQGTNIAYEQYF
TRBV30 CAWMEETGGYEQYF
TRBV28 CASRRIGQQNTEAFF
TRBV6-1 CASSMREGPSEQFF
TRBV9 CASSGTLTDTQYF
TRBV10-2 CASSESFRTGYNEQFF
TRBV5-8 CASSSGTGSFGHNQPQHF
TRBV18 CASSPGDSLNTEAFF
TRBV9 CASSVGPITDTQYF
TRBV7-2 CASSRGGGRGEAFF
TRBV2 CASSVTDTQYF
TRBV6-5 CASRPDSYTEAFF
TRBV9 CASSPWDTDKETQYF
TRBV5-5 CASSLSGTDYNEQFF
TRBV28 CASSRDRGTGELFF
TRBV5-4 CASSPTGLGGYTF
TRBV4-1 CASSPGGNEQFF
TRBV7-9 CASSLGTPYEQYF
TRBV9 CASSRQGQAIAYEQYF
TRBV4-3 CASSQRGIGLAGGPNDEQFF
TRBV30 CAWANRGGNEKLFF